This T cell receptor beta chain comes out of a study of control samples from healthy donors and cancer patients. Clones were sequenced by immunoSEQ multiplex PCR, and TCRdb holds only the in-frame ones, with some missing. The sample gives roughly 150,000 clones, 90% to 95% of which show up once; 5% to 7% is in the top ten. The ends lost 4 bases at V and 4 bases at J; junction bases unmatched: 6. The CDR3 sequence is 14 residues long. CDR1 is SGHKS and CDR2 is YYEKEE in the germline V gene (reference sequence). This chain connects TRBV5-5 to TRBJ1-1, with 8 bases lining up with TRBD1. Material: blood. The clonotype originates from a young man in good health. In DNA, the CDR3 is TGTGCCAGCAGCCGACAGGGGTCGGGCACTGAAGCTTTCTTT. Translation gives CASSRQGSGTEAFF.